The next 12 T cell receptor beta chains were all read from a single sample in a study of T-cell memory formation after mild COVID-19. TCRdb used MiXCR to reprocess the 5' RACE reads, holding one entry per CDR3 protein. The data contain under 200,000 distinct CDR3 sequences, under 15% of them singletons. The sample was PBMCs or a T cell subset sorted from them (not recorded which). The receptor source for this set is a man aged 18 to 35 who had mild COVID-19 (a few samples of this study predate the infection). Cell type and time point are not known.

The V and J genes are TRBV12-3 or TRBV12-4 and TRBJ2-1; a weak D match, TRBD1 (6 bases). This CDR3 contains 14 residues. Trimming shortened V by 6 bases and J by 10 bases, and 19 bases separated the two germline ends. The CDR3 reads CASRPTGTAGEQFF. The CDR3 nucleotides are TGTGCCAGCAGGCCTACAGGGACGGCAGGAGAGCAGTTCTTC.

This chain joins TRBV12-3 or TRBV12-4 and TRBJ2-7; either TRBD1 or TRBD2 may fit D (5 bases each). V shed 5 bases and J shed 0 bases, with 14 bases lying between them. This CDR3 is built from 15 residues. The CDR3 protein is CASSTGPGGSYEQYF. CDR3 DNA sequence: TGTGCCAGCAGTACCGGCCCTGGGGGCTCCTACGAGCAGTACTTC.

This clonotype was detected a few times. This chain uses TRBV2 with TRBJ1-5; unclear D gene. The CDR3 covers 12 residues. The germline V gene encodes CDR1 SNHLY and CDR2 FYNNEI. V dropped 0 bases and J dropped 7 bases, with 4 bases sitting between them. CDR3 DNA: TGTGCCAGCAGTGAAGCGGAGCAGCCCCAGCATTTT. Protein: CASSEAEQPQHF.

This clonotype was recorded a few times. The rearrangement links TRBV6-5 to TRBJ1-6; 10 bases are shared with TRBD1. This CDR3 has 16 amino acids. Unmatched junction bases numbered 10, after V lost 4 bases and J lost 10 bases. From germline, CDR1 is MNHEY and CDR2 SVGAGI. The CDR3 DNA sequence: TGTGCCAGCAGTTGGCTAGGGACAGGGGTTGGGTCACCCCTCCACTTT. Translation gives CASSWLGTGVGSPLHF.

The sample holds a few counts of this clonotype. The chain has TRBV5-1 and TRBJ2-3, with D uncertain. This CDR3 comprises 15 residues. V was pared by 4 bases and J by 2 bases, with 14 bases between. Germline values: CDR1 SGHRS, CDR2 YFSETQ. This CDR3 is CASSHQAPDTDTQYF. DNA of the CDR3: TGCGCCAGCAGCCACCAGGCCCCGGACACAGATACGCAGTATTTT.

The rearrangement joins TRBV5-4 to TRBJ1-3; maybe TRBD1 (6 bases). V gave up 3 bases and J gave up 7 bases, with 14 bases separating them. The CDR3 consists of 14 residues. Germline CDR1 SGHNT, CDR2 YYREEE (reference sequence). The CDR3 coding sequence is TGTGCCAGCAGCTCGGAGGGGGGGAGTAACACCATATATTTT. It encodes CASSSEGGSNTIYF.

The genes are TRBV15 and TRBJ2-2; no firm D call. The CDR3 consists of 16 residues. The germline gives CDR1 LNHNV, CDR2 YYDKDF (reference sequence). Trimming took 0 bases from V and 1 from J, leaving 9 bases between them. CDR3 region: CATSRDGAMNTGELFF. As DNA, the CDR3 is TGTGCCACCAGCAGAGACGGAGCGATGAACACCGGGGAGCTGTTTTTT. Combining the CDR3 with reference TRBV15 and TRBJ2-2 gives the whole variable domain DAMVIQNPRYQVTQFGKPVTLSCSQTLNHNVMYWYQQKSSQAPKLLFHYYDKDFNNEADTPDNFQSRRPNTSFCFLDIRSPGLGDTAMYLCATSRDGAMNTGELFFGEGSRLTVL.

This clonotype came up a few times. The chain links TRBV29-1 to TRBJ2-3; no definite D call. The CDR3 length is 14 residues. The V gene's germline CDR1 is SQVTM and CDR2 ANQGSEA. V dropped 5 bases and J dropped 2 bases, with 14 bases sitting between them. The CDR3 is CSVITRPLTDTQYF. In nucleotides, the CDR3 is TGCAGCGTTATTACCCGACCGCTCACAGATACGCAGTATTTT.

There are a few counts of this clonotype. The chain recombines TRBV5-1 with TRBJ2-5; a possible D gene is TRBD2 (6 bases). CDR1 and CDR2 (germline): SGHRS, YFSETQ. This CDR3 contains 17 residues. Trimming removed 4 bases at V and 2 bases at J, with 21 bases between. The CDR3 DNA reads TGCGCCAGCAGCCTCCACCTAGCGAATCCCATACAAGAGACCCAGTACTTC. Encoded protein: CASSLHLANPIQETQYF.

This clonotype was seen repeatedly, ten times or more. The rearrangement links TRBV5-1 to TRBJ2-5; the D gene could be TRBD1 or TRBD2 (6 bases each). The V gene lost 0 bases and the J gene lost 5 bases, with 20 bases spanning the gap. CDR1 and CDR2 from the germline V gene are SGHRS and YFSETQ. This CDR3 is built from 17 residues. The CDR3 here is CASSLGSPTGAGETQYF. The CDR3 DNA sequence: TGCGCCAGCAGCTTGGGGTCCCCAACGGGGGCTGGGGAGACCCAGTACTTC.

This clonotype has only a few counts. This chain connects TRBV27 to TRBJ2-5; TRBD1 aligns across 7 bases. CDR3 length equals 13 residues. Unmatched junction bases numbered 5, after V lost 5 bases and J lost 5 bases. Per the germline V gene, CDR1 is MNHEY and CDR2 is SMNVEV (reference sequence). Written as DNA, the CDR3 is TGTGCCAGCAGTAACAGGGGTTCGGAGACCCAGTACTTC. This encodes CASSNRGSETQYF.

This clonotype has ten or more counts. The CDR3, as DNA: TGTGCCAGCAGAGCCGGACAGTTCTATGGCTACACCTTC. Protein: CASRAGQFYGYTF. V gene TRBV6-5 combines with J gene TRBJ1-2; possibly TRBD1 for D (6 bases). Germline lookup yields CDR1 MNHEY and CDR2 SVGAGI. The length of the CDR3 is 13 residues. V gave up 6 bases and J gave up 4 bases, with 12 bases separating them.